The sequence of this T cell receptor beta chain was determined in a study of regulatory T cells in long-lasting Graves disease. As for time point: newly diagnosed GD, antithyroid drugs for less than 3 months. PBMC RNA served as the TCR library source. This clonotype was found many times. No antigen is known for it. Germline V lookup: CDR1 SGHVS, CDR2 FQNEAQ. CDR3 length: 17 residues. V was pared by 0 bases and J by 0 bases, with 5 bases of the junction left unmatched. iRepertoire HTBI primers and Arm-PCR of CDR3 regions built TCR beta libraries. MiXCR, applied by TCRdb to the multiplex PCR reads, yields one record per CDR3 protein. The profile covers 500,000 or so distinct CDR3 sequences, with roughly a sixth appearing a single time and around a quarter taken by the ten largest. Points from the study as a whole: Having only a small sample size may have limited accuracy.

These same data were also listed under a study on T cells in Graves' hyperthyroidism and ophthalmopathy. From that report: Graves' hyperthyroidism is called stable when ophthalmopathy does not progress within 18 months. The HTBI primer set served for first-round RT-PCR of the TCR CDR3.

The genes are TRBV7-8 and TRBJ2-3; 8 bases match TRBD2. The origin of this receptor is a woman aged 35-65 years with Graves disease. This specimen was peripheral blood mononuclear cells (PBMCs), taken at new diagnosis, from a patient treated with antithyroid drugs. This chain's CDR3 is CASSLARGGLSTDTQYF. CDR3 DNA sequence: TGTGCCAGCAGCTTAGCTCGCGGGGGGCTTAGCACAGATACGCAGTATTTT.